A selection of T cell receptor beta chains follows, all from one sample in a study of quantifying T cell responses using KT2 cells. TCRdb ran MiXCR on the UMI-ligation and nested PCR reads and lists one entry per CDR3 protein. The sample lists 40,000 to 60,000 distinct CDR3 sequences; under 14% were seen once. Sequencing was carried out using PBMCs spiked with cells of the T cell clone KT2. The receptors stem from a human donor. CDR3s leave out the opening cysteine and the closing phenylalanine or tryptophan. D genes are given only for firm matches.

d_gene,len,v_gene,j_gene,CDR3aa
-,15,TRBV2,TRBJ2-1,ASRGSMWGSRRNEQF
TRBD2,15,TRBV29-1,TRBJ2-2,SVCGLAGYPNTGELF
TRBD2,12,TRBV20-1,TRBJ2-3,SASAGVRTDTQY
-,13,TRBV20-1,TRBJ1-5,SARDLKGKDQPQH
TRBD1,10,TRBV29-1,TRBJ1-2,SVEKGQYGYT
TRBD2,12,TRBV12-3/TRBV12-4,TRBJ2-1,ASRDGGVDNEQF
TRBD1,13,TRBV2,TRBJ2-2,ASRSDRGDTGELF
-,12,TRBV6-5,TRBJ1-1,ASSSHLGRGEAF
-,11,TRBV14,TRBJ1-2,ASSQDSFYGYT
TRBD2,13,TRBV19,TRBJ2-1,ATKGRGLGYNEQF
-,11,TRBV2,TRBJ2-2,ASRGTNTGELF
-,15,TRBV12-3/TRBV12-4,TRBJ2-1,ASSPRTLEGSYNEQF
-,13,TRBV5-5,TRBJ2-7,ASSLDWGRTYEQY
-,11,TRBV10-3,TRBJ2-7,AISGPGVHEQY